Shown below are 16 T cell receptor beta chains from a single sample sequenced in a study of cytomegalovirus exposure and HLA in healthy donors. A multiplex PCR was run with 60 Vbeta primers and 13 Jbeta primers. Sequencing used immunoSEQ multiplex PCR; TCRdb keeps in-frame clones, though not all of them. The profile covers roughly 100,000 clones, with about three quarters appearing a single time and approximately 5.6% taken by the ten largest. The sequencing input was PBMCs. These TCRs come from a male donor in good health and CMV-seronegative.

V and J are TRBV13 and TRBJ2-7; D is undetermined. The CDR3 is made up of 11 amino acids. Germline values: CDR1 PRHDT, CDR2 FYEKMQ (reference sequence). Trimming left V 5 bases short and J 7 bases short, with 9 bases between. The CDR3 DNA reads TGTGCCAGCAGCCCCCGTGTGGAGCAGTACTTC. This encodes CASSPRVEQYF.

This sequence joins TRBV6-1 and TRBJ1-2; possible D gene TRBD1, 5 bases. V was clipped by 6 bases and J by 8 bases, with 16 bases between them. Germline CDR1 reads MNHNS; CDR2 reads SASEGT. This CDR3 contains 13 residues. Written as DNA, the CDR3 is TGTGCCAGCAGGCCCGGGACTGCAGAAGGCTACACCTTC. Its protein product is CASRPGTAEGYTF.

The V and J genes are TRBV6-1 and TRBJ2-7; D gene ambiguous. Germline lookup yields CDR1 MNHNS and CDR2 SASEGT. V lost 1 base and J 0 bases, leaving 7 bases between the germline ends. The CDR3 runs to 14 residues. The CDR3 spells CASSEGSVSYEQYF. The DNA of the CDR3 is TGTGCCAGCAGTGAAGGGTCAGTCTCCTACGAGCAGTACTTC.

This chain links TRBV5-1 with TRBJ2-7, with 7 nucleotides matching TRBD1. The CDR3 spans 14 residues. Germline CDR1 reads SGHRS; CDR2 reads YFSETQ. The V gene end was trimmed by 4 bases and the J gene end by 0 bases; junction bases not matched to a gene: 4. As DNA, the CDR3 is TGCGCCAGCAGCCCACAGGGGCTCTCCTACGAGCAGTACTTC. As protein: CASSPQGLSYEQYF.

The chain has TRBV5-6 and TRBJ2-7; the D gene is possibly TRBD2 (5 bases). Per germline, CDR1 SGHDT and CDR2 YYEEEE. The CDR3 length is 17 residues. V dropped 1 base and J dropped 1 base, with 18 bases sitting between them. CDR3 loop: CASSLIEGARFSYEQYF. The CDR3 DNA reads TGTGCCAGCAGCTTGATCGAGGGCGCTAGGTTTTCCTACGAGCAGTACTTC. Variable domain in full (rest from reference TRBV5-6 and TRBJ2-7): DAGVTQSPTHLIKTRGQQVTLRCSPKSGHDTVSWYQQALGQGPQFIFQYYEEEERQRGNFPDRFSGHQFPNYSSELNVNALLLGDSALYLCASSLIEGARFSYEQYFGPGTRLTVT.

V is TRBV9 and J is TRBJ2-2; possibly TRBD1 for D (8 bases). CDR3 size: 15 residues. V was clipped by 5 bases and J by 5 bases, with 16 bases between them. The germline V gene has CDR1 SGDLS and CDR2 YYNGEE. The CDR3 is CASSPDRGGTGELFF. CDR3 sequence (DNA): TGTGCCAGCAGTCCCGACAGGGGAGGGACCGGGGAGCTGTTTTTT.

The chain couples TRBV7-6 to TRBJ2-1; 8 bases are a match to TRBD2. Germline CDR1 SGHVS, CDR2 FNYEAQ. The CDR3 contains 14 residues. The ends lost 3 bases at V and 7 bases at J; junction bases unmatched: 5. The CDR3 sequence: CASSFGGGGNEQFF. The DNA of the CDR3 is TGTGCCAGCAGCTTCGGGGGGGGAGGGAATGAGCAGTTCTTC.

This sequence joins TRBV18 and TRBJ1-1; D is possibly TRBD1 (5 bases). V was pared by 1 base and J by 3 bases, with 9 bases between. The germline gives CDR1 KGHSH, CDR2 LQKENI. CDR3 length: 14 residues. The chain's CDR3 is CASSPRGGDTEAFF. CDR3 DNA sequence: TGTGCCAGCTCACCACGGGGCGGGGACACTGAAGCTTTCTTT.

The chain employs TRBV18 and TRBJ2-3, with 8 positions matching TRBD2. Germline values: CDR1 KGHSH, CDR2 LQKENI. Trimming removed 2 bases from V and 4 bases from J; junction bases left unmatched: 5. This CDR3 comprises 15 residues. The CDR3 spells CASSPGGRIADTQYF. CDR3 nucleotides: TGTGCCAGCTCACCAGGCGGGAGGATCGCAGATACGCAGTATTTT.

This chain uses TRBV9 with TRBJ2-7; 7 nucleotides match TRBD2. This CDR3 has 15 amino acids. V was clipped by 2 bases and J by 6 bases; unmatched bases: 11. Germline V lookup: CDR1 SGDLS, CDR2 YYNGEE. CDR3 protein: CASSVRAGDGGEQYF. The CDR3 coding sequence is TGTGCCAGCAGCGTTAGGGCGGGAGATGGGGGCGAGCAGTACTTC.

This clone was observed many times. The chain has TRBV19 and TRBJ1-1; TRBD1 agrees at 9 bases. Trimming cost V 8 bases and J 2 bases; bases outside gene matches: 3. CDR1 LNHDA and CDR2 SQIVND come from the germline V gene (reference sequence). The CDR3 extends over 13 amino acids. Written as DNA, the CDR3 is TGTGCCAGTCAACAGGGGGCCAACACTGAAGCTTTCTTT. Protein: CASQQGANTEAFF.

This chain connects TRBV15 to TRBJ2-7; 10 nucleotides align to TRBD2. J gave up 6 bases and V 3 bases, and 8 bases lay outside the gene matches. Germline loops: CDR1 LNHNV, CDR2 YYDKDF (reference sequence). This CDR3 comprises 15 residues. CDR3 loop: CATSRPSGRGGEQYF. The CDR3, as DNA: TGTGCCACCAGCAGGCCTAGCGGGAGAGGGGGCGAGCAGTACTTC.

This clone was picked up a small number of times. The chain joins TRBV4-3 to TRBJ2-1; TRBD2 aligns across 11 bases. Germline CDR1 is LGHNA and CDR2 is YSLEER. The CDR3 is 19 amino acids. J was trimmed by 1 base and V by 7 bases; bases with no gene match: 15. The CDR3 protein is CASTPMGLAGGGSYNEQFF. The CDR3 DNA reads TGCGCCAGCACCCCCATGGGGCTAGCGGGAGGAGGGTCCTACAATGAGCAGTTCTTC.

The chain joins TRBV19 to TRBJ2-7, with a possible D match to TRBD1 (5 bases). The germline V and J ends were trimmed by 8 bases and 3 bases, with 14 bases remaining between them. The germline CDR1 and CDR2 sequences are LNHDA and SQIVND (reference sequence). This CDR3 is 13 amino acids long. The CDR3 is CASSRQPHYEQYF. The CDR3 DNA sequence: TGTGCCAGTTCCCGACAGCCACACTACGAGCAGTACTTC.

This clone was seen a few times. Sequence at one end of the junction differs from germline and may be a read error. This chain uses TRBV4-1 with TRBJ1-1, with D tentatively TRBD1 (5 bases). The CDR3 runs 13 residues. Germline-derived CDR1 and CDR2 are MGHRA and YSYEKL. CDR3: CASSQERGLGAFF. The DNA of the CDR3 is TGTGCCAGCAGCCAAGAGCGGGGCTTGGGAGCTTTCTTT.

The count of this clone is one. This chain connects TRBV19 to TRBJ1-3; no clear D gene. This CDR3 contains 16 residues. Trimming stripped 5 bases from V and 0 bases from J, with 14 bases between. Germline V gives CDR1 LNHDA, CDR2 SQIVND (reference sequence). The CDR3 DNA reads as TGTGCCAGTAGTGCGGACTCCGAGAGCTCTGGAAACACCATATATTTT. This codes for CASSADSESSGNTIYF.